This entry features one TCR beta chain sequence. Its antigen is still unknown. No qualities accompany the bases; no much larger clone lies one base away. The healthy control group was made up of 30 to 45 blood donors, and the Finnish Red Cross blood service supplied their buffy coats. All TCR-sequenced material derived from peripheral blood: patient blood samples and healthy donor buffy coats. Ficoll-Hypaque gradient centrifugation was used to isolate peripheral blood mononuclear cells. Magnetic purification was used to isolate CD4+ cells from the buffy coats of the healthy controls. The Gentra Puregene Cell and Tissue kit was used to extract genomic DNA, and a Qubit 2.0 fluorometer was used to measure the amount of genomic DNA. These data originate in a study of STAT5B mutations in CD4+ large granular lymphocyte leukemia (dated by TCRdb to 2021 to 2024). Regarding the research as a whole: Among healthy controls, the CDR3 'QG' motif was associated with a particular HLA allele. The study compared the TCRbeta repertoires of patients with CD4+ T-cell large granular lymphocyte leukemia against those of healthy blood donors. Flow cytometry on FACSCanto II or FACSVerse confirmed that purified fractions exceeded 95% purity among lymphocytes.

Taken from the germline V gene, the CDR1 and CDR2 loops are MNHEY and SVGAGI. V ends up 0 bases short and J 8 bases short, with an unmatched junction base count of 6. Including cysteine and phenylalanine, the CDR3 has 15 amino acids. Solely the CDR3 DNA is kept, with 45 bases framed from the first base. The immunoSEQ assay at survey resolution was used to sequence TCRbeta rearrangements from genomic DNA. Per the authors' processing: In the TCR sequencing data, the smallest productive clonotype frequency that could be detected was 2.59 x 10-5. Only productive TCRbeta rearrangements, defined as complete and in-frame sequences, were included in the analyses. Simpson clonality, calculated in the immunoSEQ Analyzer version 3.0, was used as the measure of sample clonality. Clones were binned by frequency as very rare, small, medium, large (1-20%) or hyperexpanded (>20%). Generation probabilities were estimated with OLGA 1.2.3, V-gene circos plots were generated with VDJtools, specificities were searched for in VDJdb, and CDR3 motifs were identified with GLIPH. TCRdb carries this immuneACCESS record with in-frame sequences only. Its versions omit some clonotypes, under half of them owing to an unresolved V gene in the studies checked, with the rest unexplained. V, J and clone size derive from that table, while D and trimming were established from the DNA sequence. The sample records approximately 39,000 clones, over 75% of which are singletons. Less than 1.5% of the sample belongs to the ten largest clones.

The paper's findings and limits, for the study overall: The data were not HLA-matched, and the higher clonality in CD4+ T-LGLL than in CD8+ T-LGLL could be due to the relatively small sample size. Greater clonality appeared to be present in CD4-sorted patient repertoires than in healthy CD4+ repertoires, and the difference was retained after the putative leukemic clones were removed. Enrichment of TRBV06-family usage was observed among the top patient clones (8/27) relative to healthy controls (2/35). Main leukemic clonotypes were private to each patient, although about 25% of the main leukemic clonotypes were found at low frequency in the non-leukemic repertoires of other patients.

The TCR comes from a human donor in good health. The receptor chain draws on TRBV6-5 and TRBJ1-2, with 10 central nucleotides matching TRBD1. Sequenced sample: CD4+ T cells from blood buffy coats. The nucleotide sequence reads as follows: TGTGCCAGCAGTTACTCAGGGACAGGGGAGTTGGGCTACACCTTC. The encoded protein is CASSYSGTGELGYTF.